One T cell receptor (beta chain) is described in this entry. Antigen: not known. The data stem from a study of T cell responses to AZD1222 COVID-19 vaccine. Points from the study as a whole: Spike-specific TCR breadth and depth grew following two AZD1222 doses. A mostly white British donor set with more females was recruited, and clonal diversity was possibly underestimated.

Germline lookup yields CDR1 SGHVS and CDR2 FQNEAQ. The CDR3 contains 13 residues. J gave up 14 bases and V 5 bases, and 7 bases lay outside the gene matches. TCRdb's copy holds only in-frame clones and misses some; the assay was immunoSEQ multiplex PCR. This table has more than 140,000 clones, under 95% appearing once. The V gene is TRBV7-8, the J gene TRBJ1-6, with 9 bases matching TRBD1. The TCR originated in an adult in good health. Sequences were derived from peripheral blood, sampled on day 0 of AZD1222 vaccination. CDR3 sequence: CASSPGQGITLHF. CDR3 DNA: TGTGCCAGCAGCCCCGGACAGGGGATTACCCTCCACTTT.